A single TCR beta chain is shown here with its context. These data originate in a study of T-cell reconstitution after alpha-beta-depleted transplantation in children. Preparing the TCRbeta library involved the use of unique molecular identifiers. TCRdb reprocessed the PCR reads with MiXCR, giving one entry per CDR3 protein. The data show around 600,000 distinct CDR3 sequences, roughly 17% seen once. The germline CDR1 and CDR2 sequences are KGHSH and LQKENI. V lost 0 bases, J lost 7 bases, and 11 bases lay in between. The CDR3 has 14 residues. The sequence derives from a human donor who donated a stem cell graft to a child with acute myeloid leukemia. The chain carries TRBV18 and TRBJ2-3; D unclear. Sequences were derived from PBMCs from the stem cell graft donor, sampled from the stem cell graft. CDR3 sequence reads: CASSPPASSNTQYF. The CDR3 nucleotides read TGTGCCAGCTCACCACCTGCTAGTTCCAATACGCAGTATTTT.